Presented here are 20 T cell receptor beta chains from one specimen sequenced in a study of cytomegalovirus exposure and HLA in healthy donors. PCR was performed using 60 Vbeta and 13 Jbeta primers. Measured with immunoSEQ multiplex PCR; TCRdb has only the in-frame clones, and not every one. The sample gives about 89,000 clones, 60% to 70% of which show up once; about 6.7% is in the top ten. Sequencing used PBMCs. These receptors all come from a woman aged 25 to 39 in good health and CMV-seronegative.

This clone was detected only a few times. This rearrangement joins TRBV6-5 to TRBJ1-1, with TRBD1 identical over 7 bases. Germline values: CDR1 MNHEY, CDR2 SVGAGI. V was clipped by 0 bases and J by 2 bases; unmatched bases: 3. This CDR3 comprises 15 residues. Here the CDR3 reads CASSYSGQINTEAFF. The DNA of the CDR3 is TGTGCCAGCAGTTACTCGGGACAGATTAACACTGAAGCTTTCTTT.

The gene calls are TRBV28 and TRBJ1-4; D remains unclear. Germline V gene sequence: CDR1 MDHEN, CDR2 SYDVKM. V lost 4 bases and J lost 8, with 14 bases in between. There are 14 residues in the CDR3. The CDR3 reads CASSSPERAEKLFF. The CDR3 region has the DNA TGTGCCAGCAGTTCCCCGGAGCGGGCCGAAAAACTGTTTTTT. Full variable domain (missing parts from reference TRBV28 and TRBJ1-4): DVKVTQSSRYLVKRTGEKVFLECVQDMDHENMFWYRQDPGLGLRLIYFSYDVKMKEKGDIPEGYSVSREKKERFSLILESASTNQTSMYLCASSSPERAEKLFFGSGTQLSVL.

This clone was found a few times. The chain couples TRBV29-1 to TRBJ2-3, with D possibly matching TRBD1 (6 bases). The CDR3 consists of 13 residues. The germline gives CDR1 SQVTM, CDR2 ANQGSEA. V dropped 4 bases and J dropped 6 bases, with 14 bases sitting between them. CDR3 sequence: CSVGQGQRDTQYF. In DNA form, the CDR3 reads TGCAGCGTTGGGCAGGGGCAACGGGATACGCAGTATTTT.

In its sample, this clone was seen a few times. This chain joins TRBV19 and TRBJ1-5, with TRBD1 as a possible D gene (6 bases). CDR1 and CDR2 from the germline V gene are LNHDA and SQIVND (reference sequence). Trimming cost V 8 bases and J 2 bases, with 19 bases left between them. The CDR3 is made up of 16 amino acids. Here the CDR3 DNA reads TGTGCCAGTCTTCCGGGACACCTATACGGCAATCAGCCCCAGCATTTT. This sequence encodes CASLPGHLYGNQPQHF.

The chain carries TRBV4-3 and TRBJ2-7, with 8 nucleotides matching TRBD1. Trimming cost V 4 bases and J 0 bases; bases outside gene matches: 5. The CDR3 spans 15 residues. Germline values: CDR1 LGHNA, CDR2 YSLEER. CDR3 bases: TGCGCCAGCAGCCGGGGGACAGGACCCTCCTACGAGCAGTACTTC. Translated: CASSRGTGPSYEQYF.

The CDR3 region is CASSGTGVVNSPLHF. CDR3 nucleotides: TGTGCCAGCAGCGGCACAGGGGTAGTTAATTCACCCCTCCACTTT. The chain couples TRBV5-4 to TRBJ1-6; 7 positions match TRBD1. This CDR3 comprises 15 residues. V lost 4 bases and J lost 6; bases outside the gene matches: 7. CDR1 SGHNT and CDR2 YYREEE come from the germline V gene (reference sequence).

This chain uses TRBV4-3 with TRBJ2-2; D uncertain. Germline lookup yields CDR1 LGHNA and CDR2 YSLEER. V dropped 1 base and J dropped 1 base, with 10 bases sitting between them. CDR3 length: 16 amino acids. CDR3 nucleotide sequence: TGCGCCAGCAGCCAAGTCCCCGCCGGGAACACCGGGGAGCTGTTTTTT. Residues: CASSQVPAGNTGELFF.

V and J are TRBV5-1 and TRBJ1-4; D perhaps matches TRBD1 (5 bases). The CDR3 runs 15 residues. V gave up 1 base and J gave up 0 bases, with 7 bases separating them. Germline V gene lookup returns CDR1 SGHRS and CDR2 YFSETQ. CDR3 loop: CASSLSGATNEKLFF. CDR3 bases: TGCGCCAGCAGCTTGTCGGGGGCAACTAATGAAAAACTGTTTTTT.

CDR3 residues: CASRDRGSKGVGEQYF. CDR3 nucleotides: TGTGCCAGCCGGGACAGGGGGTCGAAGGGGGTGGGTGAGCAGTACTTC. This sequence joins TRBV28 and TRBJ2-7; the match to TRBD1 covers 11 bases. V shed 8 bases, J shed 7 bases, and the junction held 16 bases outside the gene matches. Germline V gene sequence: CDR1 MDHEN, CDR2 SYDVKM. The CDR3 is 16 amino acids. The complete variable domain, with remaining parts taken from reference TRBV28 and TRBJ2-7, reads DVKVTQSSRYLVKRTGEKVFLECVQDMDHENMFWYRQDPGLGLRLIYFSYDVKMKEKGDIPEGYSVSREKKERFSLILESASTNQTSMYLCASRDRGSKGVGEQYFGPGTRLTVT.

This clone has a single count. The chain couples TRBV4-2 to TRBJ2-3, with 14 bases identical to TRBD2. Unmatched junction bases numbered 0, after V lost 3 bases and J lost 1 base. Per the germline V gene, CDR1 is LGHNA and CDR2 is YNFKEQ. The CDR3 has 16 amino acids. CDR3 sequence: CASSQGLAGGTDTQYF. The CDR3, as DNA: TGTGCCAGCAGCCAGGGACTAGCGGGAGGCACAGATACGCAGTATTTT.

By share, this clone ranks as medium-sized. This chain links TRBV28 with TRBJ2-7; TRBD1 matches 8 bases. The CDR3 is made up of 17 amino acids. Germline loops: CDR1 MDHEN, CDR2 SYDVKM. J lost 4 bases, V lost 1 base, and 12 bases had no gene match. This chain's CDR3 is CASSLSPGGTGKYEQYF. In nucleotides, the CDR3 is TGTGCCAGCAGTTTATCTCCTGGCGGGACAGGAAAGTACGAGCAGTACTTC.

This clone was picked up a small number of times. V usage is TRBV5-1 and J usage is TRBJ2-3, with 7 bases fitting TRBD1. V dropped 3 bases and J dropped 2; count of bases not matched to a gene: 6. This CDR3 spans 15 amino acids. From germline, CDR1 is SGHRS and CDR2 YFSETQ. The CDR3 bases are TGCGCCAGCAGCTCGACAGGGTCCCCCACAGATACGCAGTATTTT. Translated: CASSSTGSPTDTQYF.

CDR3 loop: CASSYSTGSDQPQHF. The CDR3 DNA follows: TGTGCCAGCAGTTACTCAACGGGGAGTGATCAGCCCCAGCATTTT. This rearrangement joins TRBV6-5 to TRBJ1-5; D gene ambiguous. Trimming pared 0 bases from V and 5 bases from J, leaving 11 bases between. CDR3 length: 15 residues. The germline V gene has CDR1 MNHEY and CDR2 SVGAGI.

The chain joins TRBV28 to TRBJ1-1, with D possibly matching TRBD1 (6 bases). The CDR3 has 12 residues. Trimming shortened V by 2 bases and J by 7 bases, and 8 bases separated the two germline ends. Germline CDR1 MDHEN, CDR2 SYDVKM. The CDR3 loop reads CASSLGQFEAFF. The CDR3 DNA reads TGTGCCAGCAGTTTAGGACAGTTTGAAGCTTTCTTT.

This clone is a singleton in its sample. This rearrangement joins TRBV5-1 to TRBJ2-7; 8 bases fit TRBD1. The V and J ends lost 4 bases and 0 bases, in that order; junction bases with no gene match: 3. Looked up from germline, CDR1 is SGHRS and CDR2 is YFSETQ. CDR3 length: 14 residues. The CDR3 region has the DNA TGCGCCAGCAGCCCCGGGACAGGCTCCTACGAGCAGTACTTC. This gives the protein CASSPGTGSYEQYF.

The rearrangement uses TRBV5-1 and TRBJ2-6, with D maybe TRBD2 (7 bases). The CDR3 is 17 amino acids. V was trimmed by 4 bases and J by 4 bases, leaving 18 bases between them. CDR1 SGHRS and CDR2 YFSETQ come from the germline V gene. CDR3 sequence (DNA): TGCGCCAGCAGCATACGAAGGGGGGGTACCGGGGCCAACGTCCTGACTTTC. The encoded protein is CASSIRRGGTGANVLTF.

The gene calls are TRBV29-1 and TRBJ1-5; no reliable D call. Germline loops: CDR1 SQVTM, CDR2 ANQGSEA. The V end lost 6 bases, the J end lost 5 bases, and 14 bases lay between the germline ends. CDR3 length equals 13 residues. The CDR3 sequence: CSVRVEGDQPQHF. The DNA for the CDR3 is TGCAGCGTCCGAGTGGAGGGCGATCAGCCCCAGCATTTT.

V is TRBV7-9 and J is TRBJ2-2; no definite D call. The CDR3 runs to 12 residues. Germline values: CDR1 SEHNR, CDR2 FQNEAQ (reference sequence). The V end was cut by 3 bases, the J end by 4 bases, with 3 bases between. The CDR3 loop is CASSFSTGELFF. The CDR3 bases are TGTGCCAGCAGCTTCAGCACCGGGGAGCTGTTTTTT.

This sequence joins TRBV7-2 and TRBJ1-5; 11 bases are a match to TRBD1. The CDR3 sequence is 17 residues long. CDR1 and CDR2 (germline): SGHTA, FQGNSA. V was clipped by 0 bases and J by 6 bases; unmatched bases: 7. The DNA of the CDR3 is TGTGCCAGCAGCTTAGCGCCCGGGACAGGGGGAGTTCAGCCCCAGCATTTT. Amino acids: CASSLAPGTGGVQPQHF. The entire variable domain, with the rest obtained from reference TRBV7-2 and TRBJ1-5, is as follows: GAGVSQSPSNKVTEKGKDVELRCDPISGHTALYWYRQSLGQGLEFLIYFQGNSAPDKSGLPSDRFSAERTGGSVSTLTIQRTQQEDSAVYLCASSLAPGTGGVQPQHFGDGTRLSIL.

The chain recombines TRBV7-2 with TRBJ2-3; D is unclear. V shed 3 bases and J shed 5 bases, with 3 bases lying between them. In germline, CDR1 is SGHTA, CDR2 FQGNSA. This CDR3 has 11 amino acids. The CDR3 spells CASSFLDTQYF. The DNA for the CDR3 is TGTGCCAGCAGCTTCCTAGATACGCAGTATTTT.